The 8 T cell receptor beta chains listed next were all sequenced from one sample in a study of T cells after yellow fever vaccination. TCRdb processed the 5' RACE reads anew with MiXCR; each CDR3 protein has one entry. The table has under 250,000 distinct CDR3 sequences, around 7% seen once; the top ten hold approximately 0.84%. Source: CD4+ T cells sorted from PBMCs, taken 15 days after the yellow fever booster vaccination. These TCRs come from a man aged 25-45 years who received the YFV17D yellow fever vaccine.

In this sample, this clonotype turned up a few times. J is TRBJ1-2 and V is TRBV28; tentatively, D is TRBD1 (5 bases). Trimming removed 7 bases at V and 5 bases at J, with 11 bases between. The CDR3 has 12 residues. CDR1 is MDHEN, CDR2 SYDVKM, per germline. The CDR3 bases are TGTGCCAGCACCCCCGGGGGGTATGGCTACACCTTC. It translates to CASTPGGYGYTF.

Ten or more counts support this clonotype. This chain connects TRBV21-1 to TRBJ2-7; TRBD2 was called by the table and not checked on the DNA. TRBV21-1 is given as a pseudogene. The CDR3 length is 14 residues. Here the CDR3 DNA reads TGTGCCAGCACTTCTAGCGGAGCTGTTAAAGAGCAGTACTTC. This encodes CASTSSGAVKEQYF.

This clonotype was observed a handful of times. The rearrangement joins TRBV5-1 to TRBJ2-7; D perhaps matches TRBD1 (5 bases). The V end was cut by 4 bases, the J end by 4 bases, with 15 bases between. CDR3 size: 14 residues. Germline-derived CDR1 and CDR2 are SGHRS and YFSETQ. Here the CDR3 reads CASSLDPAGYEQYF. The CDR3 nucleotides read TGCGCCAGCAGCCTAGACCCGGCAGGGTACGAGCAGTACTTC.

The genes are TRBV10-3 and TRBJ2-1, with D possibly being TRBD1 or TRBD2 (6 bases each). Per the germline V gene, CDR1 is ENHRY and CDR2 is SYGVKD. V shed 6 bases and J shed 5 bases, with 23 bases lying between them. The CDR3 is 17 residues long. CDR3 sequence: CAIRGGGRTEANNEQFF. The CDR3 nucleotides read TGTGCCATCAGGGGGGGCGGACGGACGGAGGCGAACAATGAGCAGTTCTTC.

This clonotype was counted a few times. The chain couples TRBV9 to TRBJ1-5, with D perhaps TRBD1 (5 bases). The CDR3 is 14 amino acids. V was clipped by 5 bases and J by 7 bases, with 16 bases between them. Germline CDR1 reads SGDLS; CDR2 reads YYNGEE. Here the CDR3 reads CASSRGGGEQPQHF. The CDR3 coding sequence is TGTGCCAGCAGTCGGGGTGGAGGGGAACAGCCCCAGCATTTT.

The CDR3, as DNA: TGTGCCAGCAGCTTAGGTTGGGCTAGCGGAGCCCAAGGAGATACGCAGTATTTT. Translation gives CASSLGWASGAQGDTQYF. The V call is TRBV11-2, the J call TRBJ2-3; 7 positions agree with TRBD2. CDR3 length: 18 residues. The junction had 15 bases not matched to a gene; V was cut back by 1 base and J by 5 bases. Looked up from germline, CDR1 is SGHAT and CDR2 is FQNNGV. Full variable domain (missing parts from reference TRBV11-2 and TRBJ2-3): EAGVAQSPRYKIIEKRQSVAFWCNPISGHATLYWYQQILGQGPKLLIQFQNNGVVDDSQLPKDRFSAERLKGVDSTLKIQPAKLEDSAVYLCASSLGWASGAQGDTQYFGPGTRLTVL.

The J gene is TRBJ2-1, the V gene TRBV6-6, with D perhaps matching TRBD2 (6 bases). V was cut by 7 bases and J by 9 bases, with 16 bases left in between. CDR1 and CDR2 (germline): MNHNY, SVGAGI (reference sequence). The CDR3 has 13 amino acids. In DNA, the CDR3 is TGTGCCAGCACCATGACTAGGGGCGGTGAGCAGTTCTTC. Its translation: CASTMTRGGEQFF.

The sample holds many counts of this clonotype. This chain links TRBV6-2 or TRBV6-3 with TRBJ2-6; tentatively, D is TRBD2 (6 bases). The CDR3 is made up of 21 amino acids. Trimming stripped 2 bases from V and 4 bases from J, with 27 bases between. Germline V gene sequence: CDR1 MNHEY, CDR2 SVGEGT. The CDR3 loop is CASSYLPPGVKGGLGANVLTF. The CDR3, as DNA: TGTGCCAGCAGTTACCTACCTCCGGGGGTAAAGGGAGGCCTCGGGGCCAACGTCCTGACTTTC.